The 8 T cell receptor beta chains given below trace back to one sample, sequenced in a study of neurological immune-mediated disorders (dated by TCRdb to about 2019). The library was made by 5' RACE. These reads were obtained on an Illumina HiSeq 2500. Clones were called with MiXCR by TCRdb after fastp trimmed the public reads at Q25, and only in-frame beta chains were retained. Rows are unified per CDR3 protein, each entry keeping the most common DNA and genes. The sample profile shows about 66,000 distinct CDR3 sequences; 3.5% to 5.5% of them were found once. 6.9% of the sample is held by the ten biggest clonotypes. The sample consisted of PBMCs. Every receptor here comes from a young man with multiple sclerosis.

This clonotype was picked up many times. This rearrangement joins TRBV7-9 to TRBJ1-1; D call uncertain. V was clipped by 3 bases and J by 10 bases, with 12 bases between them. This CDR3 is built from 12 residues. The germline CDR1 and CDR2 sequences are SEHNR and FQNEAQ (reference sequence). In DNA form, the CDR3 reads TGTGCCAGCAGCTTTAGCCAGGAGGGAGCTTTCTTT. It yields the protein CASSFSQEGAFF. Together with reference TRBV7-9 and TRBJ1-1, the CDR3 gives the full variable domain: DTGVSQNPRHKITKRGQNVTFRCDPISEHNRLYWYRQTLGQGPEFLTYFQNEAQLEKSRLLSDRFSAERPKGSFSTLEIQRTEQGDSAMYLCASSFSQEGAFFGQGTRLTVV.

This clonotype was counted at least ten times. J is TRBJ1-2 and V is TRBV5-1; D remains ambiguous. The CDR3 has 15 residues. The V end was cut by 0 bases, the J end by 2 bases, with 11 bases between. Per germline, CDR1 SGHRS and CDR2 YFSETQ. CDR3: CASSLGTSTNYGYTF. DNA of the CDR3: TGCGCCAGCAGCTTGGGCACTTCTACCAACTATGGCTACACCTTC.

Ten or more counts support this clonotype. Possible read error: a much larger clone is one base away. The chain links TRBV7-9 to TRBJ1-3; the D is unclear. Germline V gene sequence: CDR1 SEHNR, CDR2 FQNEAQ (reference sequence). This CDR3 has 14 residues. CDR3 sequence (DNA): TGTGCCAGCAGCTTGAGCGGGGATGGAAAAACCATATATTTT. Amino acid sequence: CASSLSGDGKTIYF.

This clonotype was recorded many times. This chain connects TRBV5-1 to TRBJ2-5; D gene ambiguous. The germline V gene has CDR1 SGHRS and CDR2 YFSETQ. The CDR3 is made up of 12 amino acids. Trimming removed 2 bases at V and 5 bases at J, with 7 bases between. DNA of the CDR3: TGCGCCAGCAGCTTCCCCGGGGAGACCCAGTACTTC. As protein: CASSFPGETQYF.

This clonotype was counted many times. The rearrangement joins TRBV6-6 to TRBJ1-2; no reliable D call. The CDR3 is made up of 14 amino acids. CDR1 is MNHNY and CDR2 is SVGAGI in the germline V gene (reference sequence). V lost 7 bases, J lost 8 bases, and 20 bases lay in between. CDR3 nucleotides: TGTGCCAGCATTCGGAACGCTGCGGGTTTCGGCTACACCTTC. It yields the protein CASIRNAAGFGYTF.

The genes are TRBV7-7 and TRBJ2-1; no reliable D call. The CDR3 spans 13 residues. V lost 5 bases, J lost 7 bases, and 12 bases lay in between. CDR1 is SSHAT, CDR2 FNYEAQ, per germline (reference sequence). CDR3 nucleotide sequence: TGTGCCAGCAGCAAGACCGTTACGAATGAGCAGTTCTTC. As protein: CASSKTVTNEQFF.

This clonotype has only a few counts. The chain uses TRBV18 and TRBJ1-1, with 8 bases fitting TRBD1. Germline V CDR1 and CDR2: KGHSH, LQKENI. The ends lost 3 bases at V and 5 bases at J; junction bases unmatched: 2. CDR3 length: 13 amino acids. DNA for the CDR3: TGTGCCAGCTCACCCCAGGGGGCAACTGAAGCTTTCTTT. It translates to CASSPQGATEAFF.

This rearrangement joins TRBV9 to TRBJ2-7; weak D call: TRBD1 (5 bases). The V and J ends lost 3 bases and 6 bases respectively, with 13 bases between them. CDR1 is SGDLS, CDR2 YYNGEE, per germline. The CDR3 has 13 residues. The CDR3 is CASSGKRGTEQYF. The CDR3 bases are TGTGCCAGCAGCGGAAAAAGGGGTACCGAGCAGTACTTC. Supplemented by reference TRBV9 and TRBJ2-7, the full variable domain reads DSGVTQTPKHLITATGQRVTLRCSPRSGDLSVYWYQQSLDQGLQFLIQYYNGEERAKGNILERFSAQQFPDLHSELNLSSLELGDSALYFCASSGKRGTEQYFGPGTRLTVT.